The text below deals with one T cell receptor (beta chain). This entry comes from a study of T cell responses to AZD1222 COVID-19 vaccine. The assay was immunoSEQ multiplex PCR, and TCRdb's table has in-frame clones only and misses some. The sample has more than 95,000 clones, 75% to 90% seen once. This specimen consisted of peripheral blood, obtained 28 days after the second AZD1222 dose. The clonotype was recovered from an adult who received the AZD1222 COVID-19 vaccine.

Here the CDR3 DNA reads TGTGCCAGCAGAGCCGGGCACTCTGGAAACACCATATATTTT. This encodes CASRAGHSGNTIYF. V is TRBV6-5 and J is TRBJ1-3, with no clear D. Trimming stripped 6 bases from V and 0 bases from J, with 9 bases between. The germline CDR1 and CDR2 sequences are MNHEY and SVGAGI. The CDR3 has 14 amino acids.